This TCR beta chain was found in a study of blood T cell repertoires in COVID-19. Study information: The United States, Italy and Spain provided the acute and convalescent COVID-19 samples. In each case, the material was cDNA or gDNA derived from T cells, B-cell-depleted T cells, or PBMCs.

Profiling relied on immunoSEQ multiplex PCR, and the TCRdb table lists in-frame clones only, not all of them. The sample has roughly 78,000 clones, approximately 90% seen once. Germline lookup yields CDR1 MGHRA and CDR2 YSYEKL. This CDR3 region has 15 residues. Trimming took off 0 bases at V and 0 bases at J, with 8 bases between the two ends. The TCR comes from a man in his sixties with acute or convalescent COVID-19. The chain uses TRBV4-1 and TRBJ1-2; D is unclear. Sample: peripheral blood. The CDR3, as DNA: TGCGCCAGCAGCCAAGAGGGGAGTGCTAACTATGGCTACACCTTC. Translation gives CASSQEGSANYGYTF.